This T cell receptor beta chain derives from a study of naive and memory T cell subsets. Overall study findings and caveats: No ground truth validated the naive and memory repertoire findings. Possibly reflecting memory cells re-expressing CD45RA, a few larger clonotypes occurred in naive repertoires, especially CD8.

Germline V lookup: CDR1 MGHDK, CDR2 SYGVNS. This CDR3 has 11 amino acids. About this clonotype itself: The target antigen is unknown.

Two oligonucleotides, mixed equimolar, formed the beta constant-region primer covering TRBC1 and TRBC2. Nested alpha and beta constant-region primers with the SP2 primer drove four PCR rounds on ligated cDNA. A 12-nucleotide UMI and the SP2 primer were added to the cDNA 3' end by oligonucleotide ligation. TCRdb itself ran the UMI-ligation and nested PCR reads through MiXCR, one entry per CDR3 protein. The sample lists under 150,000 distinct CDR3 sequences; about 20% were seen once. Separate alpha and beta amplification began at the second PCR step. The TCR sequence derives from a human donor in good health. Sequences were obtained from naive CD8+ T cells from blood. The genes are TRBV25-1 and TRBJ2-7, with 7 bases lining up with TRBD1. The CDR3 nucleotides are TGTGCGGTAGGACAGGCCCACGAGCAGTACTTC. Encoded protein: CAVGQAHEQYF.